The 30 T cell receptor beta chains presented below share a single source sample, sequenced in a study of identical twins. Each CDR3 protein gets one entry after TCRdb re-called the 5' RACE reads with MiXCR. The sample comprises about 700,000 distinct CDR3 sequences, more than 6.5% of which are singletons, and 0.98% rests with the top ten. The same sample was also used in a study of yellow fever vaccine responses in identical twins.

The sequenced sample was PBMCs. The receptors here all came from a woman aged 18-29 years in good health.

The V call is TRBV12-3 or TRBV12-4, the J call TRBJ1-1, with D perhaps matching TRBD1 (6 bases). CDR3 length: 13 residues. Trimming removed 7 bases from V and 6 bases from J, with 15 bases in between. The CDR3 sequence is CASTIGGLAEAFF. Written as DNA, the CDR3 is TGTGCCAGCACCATAGGGGGTTTGGCTGAAGCTTTCTTT.

This clonotype was seen a handful of times. V is TRBV4-3 and J is TRBJ2-2; the D gene is possibly TRBD1 (6 bases). V was pared by 0 bases and J by 4 bases, with 12 bases between. The CDR3 is made up of 16 amino acids. CDR1 and CDR2 from the germline V gene are LGHNA and YSLEER. CDR3 bases: TGCGCCAGCAGCCAAGATCTTAGGACAGTCACCGGGGAGCTGTTTTTT. It translates to CASSQDLRTVTGELFF.

This clonotype was counted between two and nine times. The chain uses TRBV7-9 and TRBJ1-5; D call uncertain. Trimming removed 1 base at V and 3 bases at J, with 4 bases between. The CDR3 has 13 amino acids. In germline, CDR1 is SEHNR, CDR2 FQNEAQ (reference sequence). The CDR3 nucleotides read TGTGCCAGCAGCTTAGTTCCCAATCAGCCCCAGCATTTT. This codes for CASSLVPNQPQHF.

The V gene is TRBV6-4, the J gene TRBJ2-1; D assignment may be TRBD1 or TRBD2 (6 bases each). Germline loops: CDR1 MRHNA, CDR2 SNTAGT. V was pared by 2 bases and J by 8 bases, with 16 bases between. CDR3 size: 15 residues. This chain's CDR3 is CASSDKRRGVYEQFF. The CDR3 DNA reads TGTGCCAGCAGTGACAAGCGGAGGGGGGTGTATGAGCAGTTCTTC.

The V and J genes are TRBV29-1 and TRBJ2-1; a possible D gene is TRBD2 (5 bases). CDR3 size: 12 residues. V was cut by 5 bases and J by 6 bases, with 11 bases left in between. Germline loops: CDR1 SQVTM, CDR2 ANQGSEA. CDR3 nucleotides: TGCAGCGTTACAAGGGAGCCCAATGAGCAGTTCTTC. It specifies CSVTREPNEQFF.

This clonotype appeared a few times. The V gene is TRBV6-5, the J gene TRBJ2-3; 8 bases agree with TRBD1. Germline trimming cut 6 bases from V and 4 bases from J; bases unmatched to any gene: 9. The CDR3 is 15 amino acids. Germline assignment: CDR1 MNHEY and CDR2 SVGAGI. Here the CDR3 DNA reads TGTGCCAGCAGACTCGACAGGGGATTTGCAGATACGCAGTATTTT. Translation gives CASRLDRGFADTQYF.

The J gene is TRBJ2-7, the V gene TRBV11-1, with 11 bases lining up with TRBD1. Germline V gene data show CDR1 as SGHAT and CDR2 as FQDESV (reference sequence). V gave up 2 bases and J gave up 3 bases; unmatched junction bases: 15. The CDR3 is made up of 19 amino acids. The CDR3 loop is CASSLSPRTGQGARYEQYF. CDR3 bases: TGTGCCAGCAGCTTATCCCCCCGAACCGGACAGGGGGCGCGCTACGAGCAGTACTTC.

In its sample, this clonotype was seen many times. This chain joins TRBV5-6 and TRBJ2-1; tentative D call: TRBD2 (6 bases). Trimming shortened V by 3 bases and J by 3 bases, and 13 bases separated the two germline ends. Germline lookup yields CDR1 SGHDT and CDR2 YYEEEE. The CDR3 loop spans 15 amino acids. The CDR3 here is CASSYSGTVYNEQFF. DNA for the CDR3: TGTGCCAGCAGCTACTCCGGGACTGTCTACAATGAGCAGTTCTTC.

J is TRBJ2-1 and V is TRBV3-1, with TRBD2 identical over 10 bases. V gave up 3 bases and J gave up 4 bases; unmatched junction bases: 6. Looked up from germline, CDR1 is LGHDT and CDR2 is YNNKEL (reference sequence). This CDR3 region has 16 residues. The CDR3 region is CASSHISGGPYNEQFF. CDR3 in DNA: TGTGCCAGCAGCCATATTAGCGGGGGGCCATACAATGAGCAGTTCTTC.

This clonotype has just a few counts. The CDR3: CASSARQGGSPLHF. The CDR3 DNA reads as TGTGCCAGCAGTGCTCGACAGGGTGGTTCACCCCTCCACTTT. The rearrangement links TRBV12-3 or TRBV12-4 to TRBJ1-6, with 7 positions matching TRBD1. With V trimmed by 5 bases and J by 9 bases, 7 bases remained unmatched. The CDR3 totals 14 residues.

This clonotype has more than one count but fewer than ten. The V call is TRBV27, the J call TRBJ2-5, with TRBD1 matching 10 bases. The germline V gene encodes CDR1 MNHEY and CDR2 SMNVEV (reference sequence). CDR3 length: 11 residues. V lost 4 bases and J lost 12; bases outside the gene matches: 2. CDR3 region: CASSSGTGEYF. In DNA, the CDR3 is TGTGCCAGCAGTTCCGGGACAGGGGAGTACTTC.

This clonotype came up many times. CDR3 amino acids: CASSPRLAGVYEQYF. The DNA for the CDR3 is TGTGCCAGCAGCCCACGACTAGCGGGAGTATACGAGCAGTACTTC. The V gene is TRBV7-9, the J gene TRBJ2-7; the match to TRBD2 covers 12 bases. V dropped 5 bases and J dropped 4; count of bases not matched to a gene: 6. This CDR3 contains 15 residues. CDR1 is SEHNR and CDR2 is FQNEAQ in the germline V gene (reference sequence). The variable domain in full, completed from reference TRBV7-9 and TRBJ2-7, reads DTGVSQNPRHKITKRGQNVTFRCDPISEHNRLYWYRQTLGQGPEFLTYFQNEAQLEKSRLLSDRFSAERPKGSFSTLEIQRTEQGDSAMYLCASSPRLAGVYEQYFGPGTRLTVT.

The chain uses TRBV28 and TRBJ2-1; D possibly corresponds to TRBD2 (5 bases). Per the germline V gene, CDR1 is MDHEN and CDR2 is SYDVKM. This CDR3 has 11 amino acids. The V and J ends lost 10 bases and 8 bases respectively, with 12 bases between them. The CDR3 coding sequence is TGTGCCACGTTATGGGAGCATGAGCAGTTCTTC. As protein: CATLWEHEQFF.

This rearrangement joins TRBV20-1 to TRBJ1-2; D is undetermined. The CDR3 totals 13 residues. The ends were cut back, 6 bases at V and 0 bases at J, with 11 bases in the middle. Germline V gene data show CDR1 as DFQATT and CDR2 as SNEGSKA (reference sequence). The CDR3 is CSAVGSANYGYTF. CDR3 nucleotides: TGCAGTGCGGTGGGGTCCGCTAACTATGGCTACACCTTC.

The J gene is TRBJ2-7, the V gene TRBV29-1, with a tentative D call TRBD2 (5 bases). The ends were cut back, 1 base at V and 5 bases at J, with 12 bases in the middle. Germline CDR1 is SQVTM and CDR2 is ANQGSEA. The CDR3 consists of 13 residues. The CDR3 nucleotides read TGCAGCGTTGAAGGACTCGGGGTCGACGAGCAGTACTTC. This translates into CSVEGLGVDEQYF.

This clonotype came up many times. This chain links TRBV5-1 with TRBJ2-3; 14 positions agree with TRBD2. J was trimmed by 2 bases and V by 5 bases; bases with no gene match: 10. CDR3 length: 18 residues. Looked up from germline, CDR1 is SGHRS and CDR2 is YFSETQ. The CDR3 DNA is TGCGCCAGCAGGGGTACCGGGACTAGCGGGAGCTACACAGATACGCAGTATTTT. Its translation: CASRGTGTSGSYTDTQYF.

This clonotype was recorded many times. The J gene is TRBJ2-3, the V gene TRBV15; 9 positions match TRBD2. The CDR3 spans 16 residues. Germline-derived CDR1 and CDR2 are LNHNV and YYDKDF (reference sequence). Germline trimming cut 6 bases from V and 4 bases from J; bases unmatched to any gene: 11. CDR3 loop: CATRPTSGLYPDTQYF. In nucleotides, the CDR3 is TGTGCCACCAGGCCGACTAGCGGATTATACCCAGATACGCAGTATTTT.

This clonotype was found a few times. The V call is TRBV7-2, the J call TRBJ2-3, with 9 bases matching TRBD2. The CDR3 is 17 amino acids. CDR1 is SGHTA, CDR2 FQGNSA, per germline. Trimming removed 1 base from V and 5 bases from J; junction bases left unmatched: 10. The CDR3 reads CASSLVGAGGRRDTQYF. CDR3 in DNA: TGTGCCAGCAGCTTAGTAGGGGCGGGAGGGAGACGAGATACGCAGTATTTT.

V gene TRBV29-1 combines with J gene TRBJ2-7; 11 nucleotides match TRBD2. The V and J ends lost 7 bases and 0 bases, in that order; junction bases with no gene match: 8. The germline V gene encodes CDR1 SQVTM and CDR2 ANQGSEA. The CDR3 has 15 residues. CDR3 residues: CSAGTSGTHSYEQYF. The DNA for the CDR3 is TGCAGCGCCGGGACTAGCGGAACTCACTCCTACGAGCAGTACTTC.

The rearrangement links TRBV3-1 to TRBJ2-1; perhaps TRBD2 as D (5 bases). V lost 0 bases to trimming and J lost 9 bases, with 24 bases between them. Germline loops: CDR1 LGHDT, CDR2 YNNKEL (reference sequence). CDR3 length equals 18 residues. The CDR3 coding sequence is TGTGCCAGCAGCCAAGATGGTGAACCGGGAAGCGTATACGGTGAGCAGTTCTTC. Its translation: CASSQDGEPGSVYGEQFF.

This clonotype has a handful of counts. The chain joins TRBV29-1 to TRBJ2-5, with TRBD1 matching over 7 bases. The CDR3 sequence is 13 residues long. Germline V gene lookup returns CDR1 SQVTM and CDR2 ANQGSEA. V lost 7 bases to trimming and J lost 5 bases; unmatched junction nucleotides: 10. This chain's CDR3 is CSAIGQAGETQYF. CDR3 in DNA: TGCAGCGCTATTGGACAGGCGGGTGAGACCCAGTACTTC.

Many counts were recorded for this clonotype. The J gene is TRBJ2-7, the V gene TRBV4-1; D call uncertain. The CDR3 has 14 residues. Germline CDR1 MGHRA, CDR2 YSYEKL. Trimming removed 4 bases from V and 3 bases from J, with 13 bases in between. The CDR3 region has the DNA TGCGCCAGCAGCCCATTGTCCAGATACTACGAGCAGTACTTC. Its protein is CASSPLSRYYEQYF.

CDR3 sequence reads: CASSSLAPGGELFF. The CDR3 nucleotides read TGTGCCAGCTCCTCTTTGGCGCCAGGAGGGGAGCTGTTTTTT. This rearrangement joins TRBV9 to TRBJ2-2; D call uncertain. Trimming removed 7 bases at V and 8 bases at J, with 18 bases between. This CDR3 comprises 14 residues. Germline CDR1 reads SGDLS; CDR2 reads YYNGEE.

This clonotype has only a few counts. The chain recombines TRBV4-3 with TRBJ1-1; D is uncertain. The CDR3 is 16 residues long. Trimming stripped 0 bases from V and 5 bases from J, with 16 bases between. Germline V CDR1 and CDR2: LGHNA, YSLEER. CDR3 sequence: CASSQDSPHRGTEAFF. The DNA of the CDR3 is TGCGCCAGCAGCCAAGATTCCCCCCACCGCGGTACTGAAGCTTTCTTT.

This clonotype was counted many times. This chain links TRBV5-1 with TRBJ2-2; D possibly corresponds to TRBD1 (6 bases). Germline V gives CDR1 SGHRS, CDR2 YFSETQ. The length of the CDR3 is 16 residues. Trimming took off 0 bases at V and 5 bases at J, with 14 bases between the two ends. The CDR3 DNA reads as TGCGCCAGCAGCTTGGAACAGGGCTCGCCAACCGGGGAGCTGTTTTTT. This codes for CASSLEQGSPTGELFF. Full variable domain (rest looked up from reference TRBV5-1 and TRBJ2-2): KAGVTQTPRYLIKTRGQQVTLSCSPISGHRSVSWYQQTPGQGLQFLFEYFSETQRNKGNFPGRFSGRQFSNSRSEMNVSTLELGDSALYLCASSLEQGSPTGELFFGEGSRLTVL.

V is TRBV7-9 and J is TRBJ1-1; 8 nucleotides align to TRBD1. The germline V gene has CDR1 SEHNR and CDR2 FQNEAQ (reference sequence). Trimming at V came to 5 bases and at J to 1 base, leaving 6 bases not matched to a gene. The CDR3 is 15 amino acids. DNA for the CDR3: TGTGCCAGCAGCCCTCGGACAGGGAGGAACACTGAAGCTTTCTTT. Encoded protein: CASSPRTGRNTEAFF.

The rearrangement joins TRBV20-1 to TRBJ2-4; D is ambiguous. Germline V gene lookup returns CDR1 DFQATT and CDR2 SNEGSKA (reference sequence). The CDR3 length is 12 residues. This CDR3 is CCTPDNLNIQYF. For the CDR3, the DNA is TGCTGTACCCCTGATAACTTAAACATTCAGTACTTC.

In its sample, this clonotype was seen many times. The chain carries TRBV28 and TRBJ2-5; D is ambiguous. CDR3 length: 11 amino acids. Germline-derived CDR1 and CDR2 are MDHEN and SYDVKM. Trimming stripped 1 base from V and 5 bases from J, with 2 bases between. CDR3 nucleotide sequence: TGTGCCAGCAGTTTATTTGAGACCCAGTACTTC. It codes for CASSLFETQYF.

The J gene is TRBJ2-5, the V gene TRBV20-1; the D is unclear. The CDR3 is 13 residues long. With 3 bases removed from V and 4 bases from J, the gap between germline ends came to 12 bases. Germline V gives CDR1 DFQATT, CDR2 SNEGSKA (reference sequence). The chain's CDR3 is CSASGQTGETQYF. Written as DNA, the CDR3 is TGCAGTGCTAGTGGCCAGACGGGAGAGACCCAGTACTTC.

This rearrangement joins TRBV5-6 to TRBJ2-1, with D uncertain. Germline CDR1 reads SGHDT; CDR2 reads YYEEEE. V gave up 5 bases and J gave up 9 bases, with 15 bases separating them. This CDR3 contains 13 residues. CDR3 sequence (DNA): TGTGCCAGCAGGTCAAGTGCGGTCAGTGAGCAGTTCTTC. Translation gives CASRSSAVSEQFF.